Following are 28 T cell receptor beta chains from one sample sequenced in a study of T cells after yellow fever vaccination. TCRdb reanalysed the 5' RACE reads using MiXCR and keeps one entry per CDR3 protein. Among more than 350,000 distinct CDR3 sequences, 11% were seen once, and the ten largest hold around 19%. This specimen was PBMCs, taken on the day of the first yellow fever vaccination. Source of these receptors: a man aged 18 to 29 who received the YFV17D yellow fever vaccine.

This chain joins TRBV4-1 and TRBJ2-2; the match to TRBD2 covers 13 bases. Germline CDR1 is MGHRA and CDR2 is YSYEKL. V was clipped by 1 base and J by 5 bases; unmatched bases: 10. This CDR3 is built from 19 residues. CDR3 nucleotides: TGCGCCAGCAGCCAAGGACCCCCACTAGCGGGGGGGGATACCGGGGAGCTGTTTTTT. Translating it yields CASSQGPPLAGGDTGELFF.

This clonotype turned up a few times. The V call is TRBV7-2, the J call TRBJ2-7; 7 bases line up with TRBD1. Looked up from germline, CDR1 is SGHTA and CDR2 is FQGNSA. This CDR3 is built from 16 residues. J lost 7 bases, V lost 0 bases, and 12 bases had no gene match. The CDR3 coding sequence is TGTGCCAGCAGCTTAGCGTTGGCAGGGGGTGTGAGGGAGCAGTACTTC. Its protein product is CASSLALAGGVREQYF.

CDR3 DNA: TGTGCCAGTAGTATAGTCCCCCCGGGGACCGGGGAGCTGTTTTTT. It codes for CASSIVPPGTGELFF. The rearrangement links TRBV19 to TRBJ2-2; D might be TRBD2 (5 bases). This CDR3 spans 15 amino acids. Trimming stripped 1 base from V and 5 bases from J, with 11 bases between. Germline V gene sequence: CDR1 LNHDA, CDR2 SQIVND (reference sequence). The entire variable domain, with the rest obtained from reference TRBV19 and TRBJ2-2, is as follows: DGGITQSPKYLFRKEGQNVTLSCEQNLNHDAMYWYRQDPGQGLRLIYYSQIVNDFQKGDIAEGYSVSREKKESFPLTVTSAQKNPTAFYLCASSIVPPGTGELFFGEGSRLTVL.

This clonotype was counted between two and nine times. The chain uses TRBV27 and TRBJ2-3, with D perhaps assigned TRBD1 or TRBD2 (5 bases each). V was shortened by 4 bases and J by 8 bases, with 19 bases between the two germline ends. This CDR3 spans 15 amino acids. CDR1 is MNHEY, CDR2 SMNVEV, per germline (reference sequence). The CDR3: CASSSGTRASGTQYF. The CDR3 DNA sequence: TGTGCCAGCAGTTCCGGGACCCGGGCCAGTGGTACGCAGTATTTT.

This clonotype was seen only a few times. The rearrangement links TRBV5-6 to TRBJ2-4; 8 bases are a match to TRBD1. The CDR3 is 15 amino acids. Germline assignment: CDR1 SGHDT and CDR2 YYEEEE. V shed 2 bases and J 7 bases; nucleotides not matched to a gene: 8. Here the CDR3 reads CASSFTGRGRNIQYF. The CDR3, as DNA: TGTGCCAGCAGCTTCACAGGCAGGGGGCGGAACATTCAGTACTTC.

The J gene is TRBJ1-2, the V gene TRBV5-1; D unclear. CDR3 length: 15 residues. V was cut by 0 bases and J by 10 bases, with 19 bases left in between. The V gene's germline CDR1 is SGHRS and CDR2 YFSETQ. The CDR3 here is CASSLGPGQVNFYTF. CDR3 coding DNA: TGCGCCAGCAGCTTGGGCCCCGGGCAGGTTAACTTCTACACCTTC.

This sequence joins TRBV11-2 and TRBJ2-3; D uncertain. Germline CDR1 SGHAT, CDR2 FQNNGV. Between the trimmed V and J ends, which lost 4 bases and 0 bases, there was a span of 14 bases. The CDR3 sequence is 16 residues long. DNA of the CDR3: TGTGCCAGCAGCTCTCGCGTCGGTCTTAGCACAGATACGCAGTATTTT. Translated: CASSSRVGLSTDTQYF.

This clonotype was seen only a few times. The chain has TRBV5-1 and TRBJ2-1; no clear D gene. Germline assignment: CDR1 SGHRS and CDR2 YFSETQ. The ends were cut back, 4 bases at V and 5 bases at J, with 7 bases in the middle. The CDR3 is made up of 12 amino acids. The CDR3 sequence is CASSTPNNEQFF. The CDR3 coding sequence is TGCGCCAGCAGCACCCCGAACAATGAGCAGTTCTTC.

The chain has TRBV7-2 and TRBJ2-1; a weak D match, TRBD2 (7 bases). V dropped 5 bases and J dropped 4 bases, with 15 bases sitting between them. CDR1 is SGHTA, CDR2 FQGNSA, per germline. The CDR3 totals 15 residues. Here the CDR3 reads CASSRGGGKYNEQFF. CDR3 sequence (DNA): TGTGCCAGCAGCCGCGGGGGCGGGAAATACAATGAGCAGTTCTTC.

This clonotype was counted at least ten times. V gene TRBV27 combines with J gene TRBJ1-6; D is unresolved. Germline V gene data show CDR1 as MNHEY and CDR2 as SMNVEV (reference sequence). The CDR3 is made up of 16 amino acids. V was shortened by 4 bases and J by 0 bases, with 10 bases between the two germline ends. CDR3 nucleotide sequence: TGTGCCAGCAGTTCCCGGGGAAGCTCCTATAATTCACCCCTCCACTTT. Translated: CASSSRGSSYNSPLHF.

This clonotype was observed many times. V gene TRBV5-1 combines with J gene TRBJ2-3; 7 nucleotides line up with TRBD1. The V segment lost 5 bases and the J segment 4 bases; nucleotides outside the gene matches: 10. Germline V gene data show CDR1 as SGHRS and CDR2 as YFSETQ. The CDR3 covers 15 residues. This chain's CDR3 is CASRRRTGDADTQYF. CDR3 nucleotides: TGCGCCAGCAGGCGCCGAACAGGGGATGCAGATACGCAGTATTTT.

This clonotype turned up a few times. This sequence joins TRBV6-2 or TRBV6-3 and TRBJ1-1; 7 bases are shared with TRBD1. This CDR3 contains 13 residues. The ends lost 0 bases at V and 9 bases at J; junction bases unmatched: 4. The germline CDR1 and CDR2 sequences are MNHEY and SVGEGT. In nucleotides, the CDR3 is TGTGCCAGCAGTTACTCGCCGGGACAGAAAGCTTTCTTT. It is translated as CASSYSPGQKAFF.

J is TRBJ1-6 and V is TRBV5-1; 8 bases map to TRBD1. The CDR3 runs 18 residues. Germline V gives CDR1 SGHRS, CDR2 YFSETQ. The V and J ends lost 5 bases and 6 bases, in that order; junction bases with no gene match: 16. The DNA for the CDR3 is TGCGCCAGCAGTAGAGGGACAGGAGACCCCCGAGGTAATTCACCCCTCCACTTT. Protein product: CASSRGTGDPRGNSPLHF.

The chain is built from TRBV4-1 and TRBJ1-5, with 8 bases lining up with TRBD1. J lost 4 bases, V lost 3 bases, and 5 bases had no gene match. CDR1 MGHRA and CDR2 YSYEKL come from the germline V gene. The CDR3 runs 15 residues. The CDR3 spells CASSHPDRGNQPQHF. The CDR3 nucleotides are TGCGCCAGCAGCCACCCCGACAGGGGAAATCAGCCCCAGCATTTT.

The V and J genes are TRBV12-3 or TRBV12-4 and TRBJ1-5, with 12 bases fitting TRBD1. The CDR3 has 15 amino acids. The ends lost 6 bases at V and 7 bases at J; junction bases unmatched: 7. The CDR3 reads CASSRRDRGHQPQHF. The CDR3 bases are TGTGCCAGCAGCCGCCGGGACAGGGGGCACCAGCCCCAGCATTTT.

The J gene is TRBJ2-2, the V gene TRBV5-4, with TRBD2 identical over 7 bases. The CDR3 spans 18 residues. Germline CDR1 is SGHNT and CDR2 is YYREEE (reference sequence). V gave up 0 bases and J gave up 1 base; unmatched junction bases: 9. CDR3 coding DNA: TGTGCCAGCAGCTTGGGGACTAGACCTTCGGGGAACACCGGGGAGCTGTTTTTT. Protein product: CASSLGTRPSGNTGELFF.

The J gene is TRBJ1-2, the V gene TRBV7-8; possibly TRBD1 for D (6 bases). The CDR3 has 14 amino acids. From germline, CDR1 is SGHVS and CDR2 FQNEAQ. Trimming removed 3 bases at V and 3 bases at J, with 11 bases between. The DNA of the CDR3 is TGTGCCAGCAGCTTTGAGGGGGTCCACTATGGCTACACCTTC. Protein sequence: CASSFEGVHYGYTF.

This CDR3 reads CASSPRTVATDTQYF. In DNA form, the CDR3 reads TGTGCCAGCAGCCCACGGACAGTTGCCACAGATACGCAGTATTTT. V and J are TRBV7-9 and TRBJ2-3; D might be TRBD1 (6 bases). Germline lookup yields CDR1 SEHNR and CDR2 FQNEAQ (reference sequence). The V gene lost 5 bases and the J gene lost 2 bases, with 14 bases spanning the gap. This CDR3 has 15 amino acids.

The chain links TRBV20-1 to TRBJ2-5; 10 bases fit TRBD2. The germline gives CDR1 DFQATT, CDR2 SNEGSKA (reference sequence). V shed 2 bases, J shed 3 bases, and the junction held 3 bases outside the gene matches. The CDR3 is 14 amino acids. CDR3 protein: CSARTGLAEETQYF. The CDR3 DNA sequence: TGCAGTGCTAGAACCGGACTAGCGGAAGAGACCCAGTACTTC.

The rearrangement joins TRBV7-2 to TRBJ2-2, with 10 bases identical to TRBD2. The CDR3 runs 17 residues. Looked up from germline, CDR1 is SGHTA and CDR2 is FQGNSA. With V trimmed by 6 bases and J by 0 bases, 7 bases remained unmatched. The CDR3 here is CASRRKRGGPNTGELFF. The CDR3, as DNA: TGTGCCAGCAGACGCAAGCGGGGGGGGCCGAACACCGGGGAGCTGTTTTTT.

This clonotype appeared a few times. The chain couples TRBV4-2 to TRBJ2-7, with D perhaps assigned TRBD1 or TRBD2 (5 bases each). V was cut by 0 bases and J by 0 bases, with 15 bases left in between. Germline-derived CDR1 and CDR2 are LGHNA and YNFKEQ. The CDR3 runs to 17 residues. Here the CDR3 DNA reads TGTGCCAGCAGCCAAGATTACGAGGGACCCGGCTCCTACGAGCAGTACTTC. It encodes CASSQDYEGPGSYEQYF.

This clonotype was found a few times. V and J are TRBV30 and TRBJ1-5; D call uncertain. Germline V gives CDR1 GTSNPN, CDR2 SVGIG (reference sequence). V was trimmed by 5 bases and J by 0 bases, leaving 5 bases between them. CDR3 length: 12 amino acids. CDR3 amino acids: CAWENSNQPQHF. In nucleotides, the CDR3 is TGTGCCTGGGAAAATAGCAATCAGCCCCAGCATTTT.

The rearrangement links TRBV14 to TRBJ1-2; 7 bases match TRBD1. V shed 2 bases, J shed 5 bases, and the junction held 2 bases outside the gene matches. This CDR3 has 13 residues. Germline loops: CDR1 SGHDN, CDR2 FVKESK. The CDR3 loop is CASSQLQGYGYTF. The CDR3 bases are TGTGCCAGCAGCCAACTACAGGGGTATGGCTACACCTTC.

The V gene is TRBV12-3 or TRBV12-4, the J gene TRBJ1-2; D unresolved. Trimming removed 5 bases from V and 4 bases from J, with 11 bases in between. The CDR3 is made up of 13 amino acids. For the CDR3, the DNA is TGTGCCAGCAGTCTCGGGGAACGCTATGGCTACACCTTC. This encodes CASSLGERYGYTF.

The chain has TRBV20-1 and TRBJ1-1, with a possible D match to TRBD1 (6 bases). Trimming took off 3 bases at V and 7 bases at J, with 12 bases between the two ends. The CDR3 consists of 12 residues. CDR1 and CDR2 (germline): DFQATT, SNEGSKA (reference sequence). CDR3 sequence reads: CSARRGGIEAFF. CDR3 in DNA: TGCAGTGCTAGGAGGGGGGGGATTGAAGCTTTCTTT.

This clonotype was counted a few times. The genes are TRBV7-9 and TRBJ2-7, with TRBD2 matching 7 bases. This CDR3 is built from 14 residues. V lost 5 bases to trimming and J lost 3 bases; unmatched junction nucleotides: 7. The germline V gene encodes CDR1 SEHNR and CDR2 FQNEAQ (reference sequence). In nucleotides, the CDR3 is TGTGCCAGCAGCCTCGCGGGGGTAGACTACGAGCAGTACTTC. This translates into CASSLAGVDYEQYF. Full variable domain (missing parts from reference TRBV7-9 and TRBJ2-7): DTGVSQNPRHKITKRGQNVTFRCDPISEHNRLYWYRQTLGQGPEFLTYFQNEAQLEKSRLLSDRFSAERPKGSFSTLEIQRTEQGDSAMYLCASSLAGVDYEQYFGPGTRLTVT.

This clonotype has just a few counts. This sequence joins TRBV7-2 and TRBJ2-1; 9 bases line up with TRBD2. CDR3 size: 16 residues. V dropped 4 bases and J dropped 4; count of bases not matched to a gene: 8. Germline V CDR1 and CDR2: SGHTA, FQGNSA. CDR3 region: CASSSGAGGLYNEQFF. DNA for the CDR3: TGTGCCAGCAGCTCTGGAGCGGGGGGTTTGTACAATGAGCAGTTCTTC.

This clonotype was found many times. J is TRBJ2-1 and V is TRBV11-3, with D perhaps TRBD2 (7 bases). The V end was cut by 4 bases, the J end by 4 bases, with 14 bases between. Per germline, CDR1 SGHNT and CDR2 YENEEA. The CDR3 extends over 15 amino acids. The chain's CDR3 is CASSSGGGPYNEQFF. The CDR3 DNA follows: TGTGCCAGCAGCTCGGGGGGCGGCCCTTACAATGAGCAGTTCTTC.